The 26 T cell receptor beta chains presented below share a single source sample, sequenced in a study of cytomegalovirus exposure and HLA in healthy donors. Both 60 Vbeta primers and 13 Jbeta primers went into the PCR. TCRdb's table, derived via immunoSEQ multiplex PCR, lists solely in-frame clones and lacks some. This sample has some 90,000 clones, with 69% found just once. Sequenced sample: PBMCs. Receptors were obtained from a man in his forties or fifties in good health and CMV-seronegative.

CDR3 DNA sequence: TGTGCCAGCAGCCGACAGGGATTGGGACAAGAGACCCAGTACTTC. Protein product: CASSRQGLGQETQYF. J is TRBJ2-5 and V is TRBV6-1; the match to TRBD1 covers 7 bases. CDR1 and CDR2 from the germline V gene are MNHNS and SASEGT. The CDR3 spans 15 residues. V shed 6 bases and J 2 bases; nucleotides not matched to a gene: 9.

This chain uses TRBV29-1 with TRBJ1-3; tentative D call: TRBD1 (5 bases). CDR1 SQVTM and CDR2 ANQGSEA come from the germline V gene. V was cut by 6 bases and J by 0 bases, with 18 bases left in between. There are 16 residues in the CDR3. Here the CDR3 reads CSVHSLDSLSGNTIYF. The CDR3 DNA reads as TGCAGCGTCCACTCACTTGACAGCCTCTCTGGAAACACCATATATTTT.

The rearrangement links TRBV7-9 to TRBJ2-5; D is perhaps TRBD2 (6 bases). V was trimmed by 5 bases and J by 5 bases, leaving 12 bases between them. Per the germline V gene, CDR1 is SEHNR and CDR2 is FQNEAQ (reference sequence). The CDR3 has 13 amino acids. CDR3 amino acids: CASSMTREETQYF. The CDR3 coding sequence is TGTGCCAGCAGCATGACCCGGGAGGAGACCCAGTACTTC.

The rearrangement links TRBV5-4 to TRBJ1-2; 7 bases align to TRBD1. Germline-derived CDR1 and CDR2 are SGHNT and YYREEE (reference sequence). J was trimmed by 7 bases and V by 1 base; bases with no gene match: 10. The CDR3 is made up of 15 amino acids. The CDR3: CASSLWDRLPLGYTF. The DNA of the CDR3 is TGTGCCAGCAGCTTGTGGGACAGACTACCTCTTGGCTACACCTTC.

The chain joins TRBV5-1 to TRBJ2-3; 10 nucleotides agree with TRBD2. Per the germline V gene, CDR1 is SGHRS and CDR2 is YFSETQ. V shed 1 base and J 6 bases; nucleotides not matched to a gene: 5. This CDR3 has 15 residues. The CDR3 DNA reads TGCGCCAGCAGCTTGACAGCGGGAGGGCCGGATACGCAGTATTTT. Translation gives CASSLTAGGPDTQYF.

V is TRBV27 and J is TRBJ1-5, with 9 nucleotides matching TRBD1. Trimming at V came to 5 bases and at J to 4 bases, leaving 3 bases not matched to a gene. This CDR3 is 14 amino acids long. Per germline, CDR1 MNHEY and CDR2 SMNVEV (reference sequence). The CDR3, as DNA: TGTGCCAGCAGTATACAGGGGGCTAATCAGCCCCAGCATTTT. Amino acid sequence: CASSIQGANQPQHF.

This clone has more than one count but fewer than ten. The chain links TRBV5-8 to TRBJ1-4; 9 nucleotides align to TRBD1. The CDR3 loop spans 15 amino acids. Germline CDR1 and CDR2: SGHTS and YDEGEE. Losses at the gene ends were 3 bases for V and 7 bases for J; bases not matched to a gene: 7. DNA for the CDR3: TGTGCCAGCAGCTCGGGACAGGGAATGCGTGAAAAACTGTTTTTT. Protein product: CASSSGQGMREKLFF.

The gene calls are TRBV6-5 and TRBJ2-3; 7 bases match TRBD1. V was pared by 7 bases and J by 0 bases, with 7 bases of the junction left unmatched. Germline loops: CDR1 MNHEY, CDR2 SVGAGI. The CDR3 is made up of 15 amino acids. The CDR3 spells CASKGTVTSTDTQYF. The CDR3 coding sequence is TGTGCCAGCAAGGGGACAGTAACTAGCACAGATACGCAGTATTTT.

The chain links TRBV7-9 to TRBJ2-1; D not resolved. V was cut by 0 bases and J by 2 bases, with 14 bases left in between. CDR1 is SEHNR and CDR2 is FQNEAQ in the germline V gene (reference sequence). There are 17 residues in the CDR3. Written as DNA, the CDR3 is TGTGCCAGCAGCTTAGCGCTTAGCACTGTAACCTACAATGAGCAGTTCTTC. This sequence encodes CASSLALSTVTYNEQFF.

CDR3 sequence (DNA): TGTGCCAGCAGCTTATATTCTGGGGGCCATGAAAAACTGTTTTTT. Encoded protein: CASSLYSGGHEKLFF. The gene calls are TRBV7-2 and TRBJ1-4, with D maybe TRBD1 (6 bases). V was shortened by 2 bases and J by 6 bases, with 13 bases between the two germline ends. Germline V gene sequence: CDR1 SGHTA, CDR2 FQGNSA. The CDR3 totals 15 residues.

The DNA for the CDR3 is TGTGCCAGCAGCCCGTCCGGGACAGGGGCTGAAGCTTTCTTT. Its protein is CASSPSGTGAEAFF. V is TRBV7-3 and J is TRBJ1-1; TRBD1 matches 10 bases. J gave up 6 bases and V 5 bases, and 6 bases lay outside the gene matches. The length of the CDR3 is 14 residues. Germline lookup yields CDR1 SGHTA and CDR2 FQGTGA.

J is TRBJ1-5 and V is TRBV28; 7 nucleotides align to TRBD1. With 5 bases clipped from V and 9 bases from J, the junction kept 7 bases outside the gene matches. The CDR3 loop spans 13 amino acids. Germline assignment: CDR1 MDHEN and CDR2 SYDVKM. CDR3 DNA sequence: TGTGCCAGCAGTGCCTCAGGGGGTCGGCCCCAGCATTTT. Translated: CASSASGGRPQHF. Combining the CDR3 with reference TRBV28 and TRBJ1-5 gives the whole variable domain DVKVTQSSRYLVKRTGEKVFLECVQDMDHENMFWYRQDPGLGLRLIYFSYDVKMKEKGDIPEGYSVSREKKERFSLILESASTNQTSMYLCASSASGGRPQHFGDGTRLSIL.

The V call is TRBV15, the J call TRBJ1-2, with 8 nucleotides matching TRBD1. The CDR3 runs 15 residues. Germline CDR1 is LNHNV and CDR2 is YYDKDF (reference sequence). Trimming cost V 8 bases and J 7 bases; bases outside gene matches: 15. CDR3 protein: CATATGDGDLPGYTF. In DNA form, the CDR3 reads TGTGCCACCGCGACAGGGGATGGGGACCTACCTGGCTACACCTTC.

In this sample, this clone turned up a few times. V and J are TRBV5-1 and TRBJ1-5; D ambiguous. The length of the CDR3 is 13 residues. Trimming removed 5 bases from V and 7 bases from J, with 13 bases in between. CDR1 is SGHRS and CDR2 is YFSETQ in the germline V gene. The CDR3 region is CASSGGSGQPQHF. The CDR3 DNA reads as TGCGCCAGCAGTGGAGGGTCTGGACAGCCCCAGCATTTT.

This clone was detected only a few times. The chain employs TRBV6-5 and TRBJ2-5; 7 bases fit TRBD2. The J call is uncertain, as TRBJ2-7 better fits the DNA end. CDR3 length: 13 amino acids. Germline-derived CDR1 and CDR2 are MNHEY and SVGAGI. The CDR3: CASRRDYSYEQYF. The CDR3 bases are TGTGCCAGCAGGCGGGACTACTCCTACGAGCAGTACTTC.

The chain links TRBV15 to TRBJ2-5; a weak D match, TRBD2 (6 bases). In germline, CDR1 is LNHNV, CDR2 YYDKDF (reference sequence). The CDR3 spans 16 residues. Trimming took 0 bases from V and 5 from J, leaving 16 bases between them. The CDR3 coding sequence is TGTGCCACCAGCAGAGATGGGCCCGGAGGGCTGGAGACCCAGTACTTC. The encoded protein is CATSRDGPGGLETQYF.

This clone has only a few counts. CDR3 in amino acids: CASSMETGGELFF. The CDR3 coding sequence is TGCGCCAGCAGCATGGAGACAGGGGGCGAACTGTTTTTT. The V and J genes are TRBV5-1 and TRBJ1-4; 10 bases align to TRBD1. The CDR3 is 13 residues long. J gave up 12 bases and V 4 bases, and 6 bases lay outside the gene matches. Per germline, CDR1 SGHRS and CDR2 YFSETQ.

The sample holds a few counts of this clone. J is TRBJ1-6 and V is TRBV4-1; 11 bases align to TRBD1. The ends lost 3 bases at V and 6 bases at J; junction bases unmatched: 7. CDR3 length equals 17 residues. The germline V gene encodes CDR1 MGHRA and CDR2 YSYEKL. CDR3 in DNA: TGCGCCAGCAGCCACGGACAGGGGGCGCGTGCTAATTCACCCCTCCACTTT. Translation gives CASSHGQGARANSPLHF.

The chain has TRBV6-5 and TRBJ1-2; 9 positions match TRBD1. Unmatched junction bases numbered 6, after V lost 0 bases and J lost 4 bases. Looked up from germline, CDR1 is MNHEY and CDR2 is SVGAGI. CDR3 length equals 16 residues. The CDR3 is CASSYSRDRATYGYTF. CDR3 nucleotides: TGTGCCAGCAGTTACTCCCGGGACAGGGCGACCTATGGCTACACCTTC.

In its sample, this clone was seen a few times. The chain has TRBV6-5 and TRBJ1-4; the match to TRBD1 covers 9 bases. The CDR3 is 15 amino acids. The germline gives CDR1 MNHEY, CDR2 SVGAGI. V lost 5 bases and J lost 10; bases outside the gene matches: 11. DNA for the CDR3: TGTGCCAGCAGTACTGGATCGGGACAGGGAGGAAAACTGTTTTTT. Residues: CASSTGSGQGGKLFF.

This chain joins TRBV7-3 and TRBJ2-7; possibly TRBD1 for D (6 bases). This CDR3 is 19 amino acids long. Germline lookup yields CDR1 SGHTA and CDR2 FQGTGA. V lost 5 bases, J lost 3 bases, and 29 bases lay in between. The CDR3 DNA follows: TGTGCCAGCAGCCCGGACCAGTGGGGGCTTTTCCCCGCGCACTACGAGCAGTACTTC. It encodes CASSPDQWGLFPAHYEQYF.

The rearrangement joins TRBV9 to TRBJ1-3; 8 nucleotides line up with TRBD1. Germline V CDR1 and CDR2: SGDLS, YYNGEE. The J segment lost 4 bases and the V segment lost 3 bases, leaving 3 bases of the junction unmatched. The CDR3 contains 14 residues. CDR3: CASSATGDGNTIYF. The CDR3 nucleotides read TGTGCCAGCAGCGCGACAGGGGACGGAAACACCATATATTTT. Complete variable domain (other parts from reference TRBV9 and TRBJ1-3): DSGVTQTPKHLITATGQRVTLRCSPRSGDLSVYWYQQSLDQGLQFLIQYYNGEERAKGNILERFSAQQFPDLHSELNLSSLELGDSALYFCASSATGDGNTIYFGEGSWLTVV.

The chain is built from TRBV4-1 and TRBJ1-5; maybe TRBD1 (5 bases). Trimming removed 2 bases from V and 7 bases from J, with 9 bases in between. Germline loops: CDR1 MGHRA, CDR2 YSYEKL. The CDR3 runs to 13 residues. CDR3 in DNA: TGCGCCAGCAGCCAACGCCGGGGGCAGCCCCAGCATTTT. It encodes CASSQRRGQPQHF.

This chain connects TRBV30 to TRBJ1-2; D unresolved. Trimming cost V 7 bases and J 8 bases, with 11 bases left between them. Germline V gene lookup returns CDR1 GTSNPN and CDR2 SVGIG (reference sequence). The length of the CDR3 is 10 residues. The CDR3 loop reads CAYGNRGYTF. DNA of the CDR3: TGTGCCTATGGCAACCGCGGCTACACCTTC.

CDR3 sequence: CASSGGQQETQYF. The CDR3 DNA follows: TGTGCCAGCAGCGGGGGACAGCAAGAGACCCAGTACTTC. J is TRBJ2-5 and V is TRBV5-4; 7 bases map to TRBD1. After removal of 4 bases from V and 2 bases from J, the junction contained 2 bases not matched to a gene. CDR1 SGHNT and CDR2 YYREEE come from the germline V gene (reference sequence). The CDR3 has 13 residues. Drawing the rest from reference TRBV5-4 and TRBJ2-5, the complete variable domain is ETGVTQSPTHLIKTRGQQVTLRCSSQSGHNTVSWYQQALGQGPQFIFQYYREEENGRGNFPPRFSGLQFPNYSSELNVNALELDDSALYLCASSGGQQETQYFGPGTRLLVL.

The genes are TRBV5-1 and TRBJ2-7, with a weak D call TRBD1 (6 bases). V was shortened by 3 bases and J by 3 bases, with 13 bases between the two germline ends. In germline, CDR1 is SGHRS, CDR2 YFSETQ. CDR3 length: 14 residues. In nucleotides, the CDR3 is TGCGCCAGCAGCTCCCAGACAGGCCTCTACGAGCAGTACTTC. Its translation is CASSSQTGLYEQYF.